This record looks at one TCR beta chain sequence and its context. Its target antigen remains unknown. No much larger clonotype is one base removed from it; base qualities were not supplied. Library preparation used the immunoSEQ multiplex PCR assay. TCRdb's version of the immuneACCESS table is confined to in-frame rearrangements and falls short of the full clone set. An unresolved V gene accounts for under half of the shortfall where checked; the remainder is of unknown origin. The sample table holds some 120,000 clones, of which 70% to 80% were seen once. The ten largest clones capture roughly 4.5% of the sample. This entry is derived from a study of PD-1 blockade in mismatch repair-deficient tumors (dated by TCRdb to 2017 to 2019). Background on the whole study: Between September 2013 and 2016, 75 to 95 consecutive patients with eleven to twelve mismatch repair-deficient cancer types, all previously treated and progressing, were enrolled in the trial. Deep sequencing of TCR CDR3 regions was used to track tumor-associated T cell clones in peripheral blood of patients responding to PD-1 blockade. Broad study findings and their caveats: Tumor-resident clones, often undetectable in blood before treatment, expanded rapidly after pembrolizumab and then contracted, generally before radiologic responses.

Mismatch repair deficiency in every enrolled patient was established by polymerase chain reaction or immunohistochemistry. A few patients who responded to pembrolizumab therapy underwent TCR sequencing. In the phase II trial, pembrolizumab PD-1 blockade was tested prospectively in advanced mismatch repair-deficient cancers, no matter which tissue of origin the cancers came from. Peripheral blood T cell samples were collected serially, before PD-1 blockade began and at several time points afterward. Blood sampling times were expressed in weeks after the first pembrolizumab dose. V lost 5 bases and J lost 3 bases, and the count of bases not matched to a germline gene is 7. The CDR3 numbers 15 residues from cysteine through phenylalanine. Only the CDR3 portion is preserved as DNA: 45 bases, with reading frame beginning at the first base. CDR1 SGHTA and CDR2 FQGNSA are derived from the germline V gene.

The rearranged chain carries TRBV7-2 and TRBJ2-7, with 10 central nucleotides matching TRBD2. The source was peripheral blood, collected 60 weeks after starting pembrolizumab. This receptor was identified in an adult with mismatch repair-deficient cancer. The DNA sequence is TGTGCCAGCAGCGCAAGAGGACTAGCGGTCTACGAGCAGTACTTC. It translates as CASSARGLAVYEQYF.